This T cell receptor (beta chain) comes out of a study of T cells after yellow fever vaccination. The germline gives CDR1 DFQATT, CDR2 SNEGSKA (reference sequence). This CDR3 contains 13 residues. Trimming cost V 4 bases and J 3 bases; bases outside gene matches: 5. MiXCR, applied by TCRdb to the 5' RACE reads, yields one record per CDR3 protein. The sample lists about 260,000 distinct CDR3 sequences, 13% seen once, with roughly 0.5% in the top ten. The chain combines TRBV20-1 with TRBJ2-7; 8 nucleotides match TRBD2. Sequencing used CD4+ T cells sorted from PBMCs, obtained 45 days after the yellow fever booster vaccination. The TCR originated in a man aged 30-40 years who received the YFV17D yellow fever vaccine. CDR3 region: CSATCGRIYEQYF. CDR3 DNA sequence: TGCAGTGCTACTTGCGGGAGGATCTACGAGCAGTACTTC.